This section outlines one T cell receptor (beta chain) sequence together with its context. The sample is drawn from a study of blood T cell repertoires in COVID-19. Overall study context: Sample material is recorded as cDNA or gDNA derived from T cells, B-cell-depleted T cells, or PBMCs.

V lost 1 base to trimming and J lost 5 bases; unmatched junction nucleotides: 17. From germline, CDR1 is SEHNR and CDR2 FQNEAQ (reference sequence). The CDR3 totals 19 residues. Individuals aged 18 to 89 years were recruited from some 26 US areas. Cohorts were determined from participant-reported clinical history. Resolution of symptoms, clearance, or two negative PCRs was present in recovered Cohort 3 donors. Measured with immunoSEQ multiplex PCR; TCRdb has only the in-frame clones, and not every one. The sample includes 200,000 to 250,000 clones, around 83% of them seen just once. The sample taken for sequencing was PBMCs or T cells enriched from blood (not recorded which). The rearrangement uses TRBV7-9 and TRBJ2-5; 9 bases line up with TRBD1. The sequence derives from a woman between 40 and 50 years old who had recovered from COVID-19. The CDR3 protein is CASSLGLIAGQGSSETQYF. In DNA, the CDR3 is TGTGCCAGCAGCTTAGGGCTGATAGCCGGACAGGGGTCTTCGGAGACCCAGTACTTC.